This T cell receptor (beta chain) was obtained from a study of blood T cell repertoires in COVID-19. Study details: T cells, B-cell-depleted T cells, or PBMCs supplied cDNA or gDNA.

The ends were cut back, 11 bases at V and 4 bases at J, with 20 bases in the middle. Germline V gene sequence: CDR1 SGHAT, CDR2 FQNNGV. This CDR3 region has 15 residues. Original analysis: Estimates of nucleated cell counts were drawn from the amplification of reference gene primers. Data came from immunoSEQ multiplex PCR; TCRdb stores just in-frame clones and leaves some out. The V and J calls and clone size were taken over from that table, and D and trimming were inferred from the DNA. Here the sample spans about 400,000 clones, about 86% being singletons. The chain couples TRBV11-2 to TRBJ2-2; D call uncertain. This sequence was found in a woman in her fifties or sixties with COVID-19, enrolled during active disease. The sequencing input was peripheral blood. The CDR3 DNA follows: TGTGCCGACAAACCGCCGCACAAGAGCACCGGGGAGCTGTTTTTT. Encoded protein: CADKPPHKSTGELFF.